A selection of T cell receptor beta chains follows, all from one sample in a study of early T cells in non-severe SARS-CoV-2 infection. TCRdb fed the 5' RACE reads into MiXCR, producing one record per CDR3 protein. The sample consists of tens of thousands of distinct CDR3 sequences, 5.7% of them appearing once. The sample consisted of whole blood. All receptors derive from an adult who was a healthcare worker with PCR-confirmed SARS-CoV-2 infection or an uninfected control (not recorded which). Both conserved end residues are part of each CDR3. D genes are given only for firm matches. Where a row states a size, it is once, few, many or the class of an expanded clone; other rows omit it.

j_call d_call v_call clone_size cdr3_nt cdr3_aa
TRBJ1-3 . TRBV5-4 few TGTGCCAGCAGCTTGTCCCCCGCTGGAAACACCATATATTTT CASSLSPAGNTIYF
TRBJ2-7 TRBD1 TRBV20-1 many TGCAGTGCTACCCCATTGACAGGGTGGGTGTACGAGCAGTACTTC CSATPLTGWVYEQYF
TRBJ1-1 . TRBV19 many TGTGCCAGTGGAGTACCAGCCTCGTTGGGAGCTTTCTTT CASGVPASLGAFF
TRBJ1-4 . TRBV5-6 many TGTGCCAGCAGCTTGAGGGGTGGACAGCGGGAAAAACTGTTTTTT CASSLRGGQREKLFF
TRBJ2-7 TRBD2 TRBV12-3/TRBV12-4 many TGTGCCAGCAGCCTACCTAGCGGGGGGGCCTTCGAGCAGTACTTC CASSLPSGGAFEQYF
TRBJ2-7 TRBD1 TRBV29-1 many TGCAGCGCTAGCCGGGACAGGGATTACGAGCAGTACTTC CSASRDRDYEQYF
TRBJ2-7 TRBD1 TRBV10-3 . TGTGCCATCAGTGGACAGGGCTACGAGCAGTACTTC CAISGQGYEQYF
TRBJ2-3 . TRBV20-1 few TGCAGTGCTAGCAGTCTCACAGATACGCAGTATTTT CSASSLTDTQYF
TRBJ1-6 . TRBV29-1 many TGCAGCGTTGATTTCCGATCTATTTCAGATTCACCCCTCCACTTT CSVDFRSISDSPLHF
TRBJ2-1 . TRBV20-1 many TGCAGTGCTAGAGATCGGACCAATAACAATGAGCAGTTCTTC CSARDRTNNNEQFF
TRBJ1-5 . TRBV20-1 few TGCAGTGCTTGGGGCGCCGGGGACGGGGAGCCCCAGCATTTT CSAWGAGDGEPQHF
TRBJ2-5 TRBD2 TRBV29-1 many TGCAGCGTTGAAGCCCTACTAGCGGGGGTAGAGACCCAGTACTTC CSVEALLAGVETQYF
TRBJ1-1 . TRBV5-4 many TGTGCCAGCAGACAAAAGGATGAGAACACTGAAGCTTTCTTT CASRQKDENTEAFF
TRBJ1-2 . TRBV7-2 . TGTGCCAGCAGCCCCCCCCCCGGTGGCTACACCTTC CASSPPPGGYTF
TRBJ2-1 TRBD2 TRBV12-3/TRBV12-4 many TGTGCCAGCCTCAAGGACGCGGGGGGTACCTACAATGAGCAGTTCTTC CASLKDAGGTYNEQFF
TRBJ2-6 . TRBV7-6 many TGTGCCAGCAGCCTCTTACAGAGCTCTGGGGCCAACGTCCTGACTTTC CASSLLQSSGANVLTF
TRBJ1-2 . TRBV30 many TGTGCCTGGAATGGGGGGACTAACTATGGCTACACCTTC CAWNGGTNYGYTF
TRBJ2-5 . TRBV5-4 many TGTGCCAGCAGCCCTGAGGCGGTTGGGCAAGAGACCCAGTACTTC CASSPEAVGQETQYF
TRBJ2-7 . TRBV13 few TGTGCCAGCAGCCCCTCCCCCCGGCAGGGCCGCACCTACGAGCAGTACTTC CASSPSPRQGRTYEQYF
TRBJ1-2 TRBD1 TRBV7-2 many TGTGCCAGCAGCTTAAATCGGGGTCAGGGGGCCTCTGGCTACACCTTC CASSLNRGQGASGYTF
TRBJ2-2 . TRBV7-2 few TGTGCCAGCAGCCCTGAACAGGGATCCGCCGGGGAGCTGTTTTTT CASSPEQGSAGELFF
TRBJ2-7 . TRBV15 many TGTGCCACCAGCAGAGATTTTGGGGACCCCCGGCCCTACGAGCAGTACTTC CATSRDFGDPRPYEQYF
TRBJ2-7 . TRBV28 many TGTGCCAGCAGTTTACCTAAGACTACAGGGTACGGGCCCTACGAGCAGTACTTC CASSLPKTTGYGPYEQYF
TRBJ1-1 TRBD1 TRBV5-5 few TGTGCCAGCAGCTTACGGACAGGGAACACTGAAGCTTTCTTT CASSLRTGNTEAFF
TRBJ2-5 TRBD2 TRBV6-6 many TGTGCCAGCAGTTACCTGACTAGCGGGGTTTACCAAGAGACCCAGTACTTC CASSYLTSGVYQETQYF
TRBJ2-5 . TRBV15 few TGTGCCACCAGCAGAGACCAAGAGACCCAGTACTTC CATSRDQETQYF
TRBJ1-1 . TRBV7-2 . TGTGCCAGCAGCTTATCTCTGAACACTGAAGCTTTCTTT CASSLSLNTEAFF
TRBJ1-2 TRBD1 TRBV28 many TGTGCCAGCAGTTTACAGGGGGTTTACGGGGTGGATGGCTACACCTTC CASSLQGVYGVDGYTF
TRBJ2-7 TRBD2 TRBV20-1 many TGCAGTGCTAGACCACTAGCGGGGAGCTCCTACGAGCAGTACTTC CSARPLAGSSYEQYF
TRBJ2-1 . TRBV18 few TGTGCCAGCTCACCTCGCTTGGACCCGGTGAATGAGCAGTTCTTC CASSPRLDPVNEQFF
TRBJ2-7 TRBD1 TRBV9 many TGTGCCAGCAGCGTAGGGACAGGAGGCCTCTACGAGCAGTACTTC CASSVGTGGLYEQYF
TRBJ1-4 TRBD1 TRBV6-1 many TGTGCCAGCAGAGGACAGGGGGAAGGGTCGGGTGAAAAACTGTTTTTT CASRGQGEGSGEKLFF
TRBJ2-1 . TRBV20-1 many TGCAGTGCTAGCACGGGCTATGAGCAGTTCTTC CSASTGYEQFF
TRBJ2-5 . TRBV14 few TGTGCCAGCAGCCAACAACAGGGTCCCCAAGAGACCCAGTACTTC CASSQQQGPQETQYF
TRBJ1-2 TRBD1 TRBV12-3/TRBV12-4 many TGTGCCAGCAGTAACAGGGGGCTGGACTATGGCTACACCTTC CASSNRGLDYGYTF
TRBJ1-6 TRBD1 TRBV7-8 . TGTGCCAGCAGCTGGGGGACAGGGAGGGAATCACCCCTCCACTTT CASSWGTGRESPLHF
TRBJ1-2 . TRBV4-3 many TGCGCCAGCAGCCAAGACCAATGGGGCTACACCTTC CASSQDQWGYTF